This TCR beta chain is from a study of shared clonotypes between healthy human individuals. Study outcomes and limitations: The study generally estimated greater richness for naive than memory subsets. Rarefaction showed sorted-subset sequencing was incomplete despite large depth.

Trimming pared 3 bases from V and 5 bases from J, leaving 17 bases between. The germline CDR1 and CDR2 sequences are MNHNS and SASEGT. CDR3 length equals 16 residues. This clone was detected once. Antigen: not known. Investigators spread the genomic DNA of each subset evenly over several immunoSEQ plates. The data were produced by immunoSEQ multiplex PCR, yet TCRdb's version contains in-frame clones alone and is incomplete. The table has approximately 2.3 million clones, over 85% seen once. Subsets obtained from CD4+ cells comprised CD45RA+ naive and CD45RA-negative memory cells. The receptor was derived from a man between 18 and 35 years old in good health. Some clones in this sample may be carry-over from other donors' samples. V gene TRBV6-1 combines with J gene TRBJ1-5; TRBD1 is a possible D gene (6 bases). Sample: naive CD4+ T cells from PBMCs. Subset given: CD45RA+ positively selected. The CDR3 protein is CASSDRDGGADQPQHF. The CDR3 DNA sequence: TGTGCCAGCAGTGACCGGGACGGGGGGGCCGATCAGCCCCAGCATTTT.